This TCR beta chain was recovered during a study of cytomegalovirus exposure and HLA in healthy donors. Turning to this clone: Its antigen is not known.

The V and J ends lost 2 bases and 3 bases, in that order; junction bases with no gene match: 2. CDR3 length: 14 amino acids. Looked up from germline, CDR1 is SGHTA and CDR2 is FQGNSA. This PCR relied on a set of 60 Vbeta primers and 13 Jbeta primers. Repertoires were generated with immunoSEQ multiplex PCR, while TCRdb's copy carries only in-frame clones and drops some. The table records approximately 160,000 clones, about 76% of them present only once. Study results and limitations: Among immune exposure information, only CMV serostatus was available. With DRB1 most and HLA-C fewest, TCR association rates differed between HLA loci in a later analysis.

Sequencing was done on a sample of PBMCs. The source is a woman aged 40-49 years in good health and CMV-seropositive. The chain is built from TRBV7-2 and TRBJ2-7, with 9 nucleotides matching TRBD1. CDR3 sequence reads: CASSLTTGGYEQYF. DNA of the CDR3: TGTGCCAGCAGCTTAACGACAGGGGGCTACGAGCAGTACTTC.